The 10 T cell receptor beta chains below all came from one sample that was sequenced in a study of chemoradiotherapy in HPV16-positive cancers. Only in-frame clones appear in the TCRdb table, and some are missing; sequencing was by immunoSEQ multiplex PCR. The sample lists more than 20,000 clones, 86% occurring once. The source was blood, collected from a patient who underwent chemoradiotherapy. These receptors were obtained from a human donor with HPV-associated anogenital cancer.

The V call is TRBV6-1, the J call TRBJ1-3; D remains unclear. From germline, CDR1 is MNHNS and CDR2 SASEGT. The CDR3 totals 16 residues. V was trimmed by 1 base and J by 0 bases, leaving 10 bases between them. The CDR3 DNA reads as TGTGCCAGCAGTGAAGGCCCCCAGAGCTCTGGAAACACCATATATTTT. Protein product: CASSEGPQSSGNTIYF.

This clone was counted between two and nine times. CDR3 residues: CAWGTAYSYEQYF. CDR3 sequence (DNA): TGTGCCTGGGGGACAGCCTATTCCTACGAGCAGTACTTC. The rearrangement links TRBV30 to TRBJ2-7; 7 nucleotides match TRBD1. There are 13 residues in the CDR3. Germline loops: CDR1 GTSNPN, CDR2 SVGIG (reference sequence). J gave up 1 base and V 5 bases, and 5 bases lay outside the gene matches.

Here the CDR3 DNA reads TGTGCCAGCAGCCCGACGGGACTAGCGCCACTAGGGGAGCTGTTTTTT. It specifies CASSPTGLAPLGELFF. The chain carries TRBV7-9 and TRBJ2-2; 10 bases match TRBD2. Germline CDR1 and CDR2: SEHNR and FQNEAQ (reference sequence). This CDR3 spans 16 amino acids. The V segment lost 5 bases and the J segment 8 bases; nucleotides outside the gene matches: 11.

V and J are TRBV7-6 and TRBJ2-5; D uncertain. Trimming left V 1 base short and J 4 bases short, with 4 bases between. The CDR3 has 12 residues. The germline gives CDR1 SGHVS, CDR2 FNYEAQ. In DNA form, the CDR3 reads TGTGCCAGCAGCTTAGTGTCAGAGACCCAGTACTTC. This codes for CASSLVSETQYF.

The chain joins TRBV18 to TRBJ2-2, with D hard to call. CDR1 and CDR2 (germline): KGHSH, LQKENI. V was trimmed by 2 bases and J by 3 bases, leaving 4 bases between them. The CDR3 has 13 amino acids. As DNA, the CDR3 is TGTGCCAGCTCACCAAGCGACACCGGGGAGCTGTTTTTT. This sequence encodes CASSPSDTGELFF.

The table lists this clone with a count of one. The chain links TRBV30 to TRBJ1-5; 9 bases map to TRBD1. Germline CDR1 and CDR2: GTSNPN and SVGIG (reference sequence). The CDR3 is 15 residues long. V lost 3 bases, J lost 3 bases, and 6 bases stayed unmatched. The CDR3 loop reads CAWSPGQGYNQPQHF. The CDR3, as DNA: TGTGCCTGGAGCCCGGGACAGGGATACAATCAGCCCCAGCATTTT.

This clone was seen just once. The CDR3 region has the DNA TGTGCCAGCAGCGTTATAACAGGCTTGGGGAATGAGCAGTTCTTC. This gives the protein CASSVITGLGNEQFF. The J gene is TRBJ2-1, the V gene TRBV9, with D perhaps TRBD1 (5 bases). The V gene's germline CDR1 is SGDLS and CDR2 YYNGEE. This CDR3 has 15 amino acids. V was cut by 2 bases and J by 7 bases, with 16 bases left in between. The full variable domain, in which reference TRBV9 and TRBJ2-1 provide the parts outside the CDR3, is DSGVTQTPKHLITATGQRVTLRCSPRSGDLSVYWYQQSLDQGLQFLIQYYNGEERAKGNILERFSAQQFPDLHSELNLSSLELGDSALYFCASSVITGLGNEQFFGPGTRLTVL.

The J gene is TRBJ2-7, the V gene TRBV7-9; D possibly corresponds to TRBD2 (5 bases). This CDR3 contains 15 residues. Germline V gene sequence: CDR1 SEHNR, CDR2 FQNEAQ (reference sequence). Trimming removed 5 bases from V and 7 bases from J, with 21 bases in between. CDR3 coding DNA: TGTGCCAGCAGCCCGGCGGGCCTAACCTCGAAGGAGCAGTACTTC. It is translated as CASSPAGLTSKEQYF.

The chain employs TRBV6-5 and TRBJ1-2, with D hard to call. V was clipped by 7 bases and J by 3 bases, with 6 bases between them. The CDR3 runs to 11 residues. Germline CDR1 is MNHEY and CDR2 is SVGAGI. The chain's CDR3 is CASNDYYGYTF. The CDR3 DNA follows: TGTGCCAGCAACGACTACTATGGCTACACCTTC.

This clone was seen once. The DNA for the CDR3 is TGTGCCAGCAGCTTAGATCCGGAGACTGGCTACACCTTC. This codes for CASSLDPETGYTF. The chain has TRBV7-8 and TRBJ1-2, with D unresolved. The CDR3 runs 13 residues. The germline V and J ends were trimmed by 1 base and 7 bases, with 10 bases remaining between them. CDR1 and CDR2 from the germline V gene are SGHVS and FQNEAQ.